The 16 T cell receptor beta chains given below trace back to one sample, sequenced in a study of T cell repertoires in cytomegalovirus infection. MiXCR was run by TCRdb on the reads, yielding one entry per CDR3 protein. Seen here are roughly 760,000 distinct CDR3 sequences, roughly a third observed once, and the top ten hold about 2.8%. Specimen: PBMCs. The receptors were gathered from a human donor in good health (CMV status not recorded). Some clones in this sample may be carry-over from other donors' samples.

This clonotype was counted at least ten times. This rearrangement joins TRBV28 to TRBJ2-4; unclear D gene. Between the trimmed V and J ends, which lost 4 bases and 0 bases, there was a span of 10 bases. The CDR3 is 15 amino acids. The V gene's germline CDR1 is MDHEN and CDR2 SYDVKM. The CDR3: CASSSPPRAKNIQYF. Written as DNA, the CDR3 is TGTGCCAGCAGTTCCCCCCCCAGAGCCAAAAACATTCAGTACTTC. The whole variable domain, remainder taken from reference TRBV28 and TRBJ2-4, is DVKVTQSSRYLVKRTGEKVFLECVQDMDHENMFWYRQDPGLGLRLIYFSYDVKMKEKGDIPEGYSVSREKKERFSLILESASTNQTSMYLCASSSPPRAKNIQYFGAGTRLSVL.

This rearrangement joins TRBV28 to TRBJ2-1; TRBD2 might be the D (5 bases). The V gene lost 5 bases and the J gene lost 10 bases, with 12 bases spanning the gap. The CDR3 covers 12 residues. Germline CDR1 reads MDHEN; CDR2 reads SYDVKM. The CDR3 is CASSPGLEEQFF. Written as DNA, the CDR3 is TGTGCCAGCAGTCCTGGACTGGAAGAGCAGTTCTTC. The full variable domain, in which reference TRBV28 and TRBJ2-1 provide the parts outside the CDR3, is DVKVTQSSRYLVKRTGEKVFLECVQDMDHENMFWYRQDPGLGLRLIYFSYDVKMKEKGDIPEGYSVSREKKERFSLILESASTNQTSMYLCASSPGLEEQFFGPGTRLTVL.

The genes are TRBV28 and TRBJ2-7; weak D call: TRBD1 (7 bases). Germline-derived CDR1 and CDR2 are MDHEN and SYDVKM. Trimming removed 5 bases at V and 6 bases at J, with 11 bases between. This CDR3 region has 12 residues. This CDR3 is CASSGGGSEQYF. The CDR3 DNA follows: TGTGCCAGCAGTGGAGGGGGCAGCGAGCAGTACTTC.

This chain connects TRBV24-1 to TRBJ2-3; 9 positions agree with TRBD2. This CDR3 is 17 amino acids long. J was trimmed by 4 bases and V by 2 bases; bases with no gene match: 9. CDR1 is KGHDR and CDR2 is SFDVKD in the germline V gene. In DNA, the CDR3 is TGTGCCACCAGTGATTCGGGCGGCGGGAGGGCCCCAGATACGCAGTATTTT. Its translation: CATSDSGGGRAPDTQYF.

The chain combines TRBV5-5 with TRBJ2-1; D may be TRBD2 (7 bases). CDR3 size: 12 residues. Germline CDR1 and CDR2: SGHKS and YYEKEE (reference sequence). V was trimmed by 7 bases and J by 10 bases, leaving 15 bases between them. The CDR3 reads CASEGGSVEQFF. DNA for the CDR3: TGTGCCAGCGAGGGGGGGTCGGTCGAGCAGTTCTTC.

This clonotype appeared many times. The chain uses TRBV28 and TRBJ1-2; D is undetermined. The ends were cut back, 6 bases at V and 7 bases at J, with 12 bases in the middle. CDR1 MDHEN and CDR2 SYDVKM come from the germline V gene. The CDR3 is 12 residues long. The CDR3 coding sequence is TGTGCCAGCAGCCCCTACCTAAGTGGCTACACCTTC. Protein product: CASSPYLSGYTF.

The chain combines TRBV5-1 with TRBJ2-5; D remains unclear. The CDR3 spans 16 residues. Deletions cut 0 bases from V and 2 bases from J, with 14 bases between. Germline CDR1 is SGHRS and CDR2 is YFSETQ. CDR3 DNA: TGCGCCAGCAGCTTGGAGGGTCCTACCGTACAAGAGACCCAGTACTTC. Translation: CASSLEGPTVQETQYF. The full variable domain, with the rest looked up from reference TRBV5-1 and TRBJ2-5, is KAGVTQTPRYLIKTRGQQVTLSCSPISGHRSVSWYQQTPGQGLQFLFEYFSETQRNKGNFPGRFSGRQFSNSRSEMNVSTLELGDSALYLCASSLEGPTVQETQYFGPGTRLLVL.

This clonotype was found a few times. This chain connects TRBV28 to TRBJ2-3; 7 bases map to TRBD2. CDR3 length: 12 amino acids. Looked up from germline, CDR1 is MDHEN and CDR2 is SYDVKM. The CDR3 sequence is CAWGLSTDTQYF. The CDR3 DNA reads TGTGCTTGGGGACTAAGCACAGATACGCAGTATTTT.

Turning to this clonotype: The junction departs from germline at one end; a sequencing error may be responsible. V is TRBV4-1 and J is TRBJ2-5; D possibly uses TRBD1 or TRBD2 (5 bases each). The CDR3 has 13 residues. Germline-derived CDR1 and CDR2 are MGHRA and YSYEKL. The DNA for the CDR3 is TGTTCCAGCAGCCGAGAGGGACCGGAGACCCAGTACTTC. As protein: CSSSREGPETQYF.

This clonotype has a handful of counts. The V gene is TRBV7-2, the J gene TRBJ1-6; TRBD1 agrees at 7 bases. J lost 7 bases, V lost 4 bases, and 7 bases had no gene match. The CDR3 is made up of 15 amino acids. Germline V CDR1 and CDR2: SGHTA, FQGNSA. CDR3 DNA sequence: TGTGCCAGCAGCTCGACAGGGAGTCGGAATTCACCCCTCCACTTT. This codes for CASSSTGSRNSPLHF.

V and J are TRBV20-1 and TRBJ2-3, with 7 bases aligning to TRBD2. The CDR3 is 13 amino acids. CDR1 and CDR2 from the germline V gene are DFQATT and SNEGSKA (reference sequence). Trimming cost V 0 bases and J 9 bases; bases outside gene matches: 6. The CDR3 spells CSARDGDGGTQYF. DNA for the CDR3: TGCAGTGCTAGAGATGGGGACGGGGGGACGCAGTATTTT.

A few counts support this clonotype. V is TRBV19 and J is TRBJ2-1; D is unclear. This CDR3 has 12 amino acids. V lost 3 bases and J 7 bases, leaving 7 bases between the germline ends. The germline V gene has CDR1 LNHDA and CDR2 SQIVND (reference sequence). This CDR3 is CASSMAGNEQFF. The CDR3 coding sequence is TGTGCCAGTAGTATGGCAGGTAATGAGCAGTTCTTC.

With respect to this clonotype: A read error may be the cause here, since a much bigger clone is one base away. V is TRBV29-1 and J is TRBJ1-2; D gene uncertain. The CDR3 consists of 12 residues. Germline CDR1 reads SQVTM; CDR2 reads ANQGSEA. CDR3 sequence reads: CSFDRRAHGYTF. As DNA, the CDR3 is TGCAGCTTTGACCGGAGGGCCCATGGCTACACCTTC.

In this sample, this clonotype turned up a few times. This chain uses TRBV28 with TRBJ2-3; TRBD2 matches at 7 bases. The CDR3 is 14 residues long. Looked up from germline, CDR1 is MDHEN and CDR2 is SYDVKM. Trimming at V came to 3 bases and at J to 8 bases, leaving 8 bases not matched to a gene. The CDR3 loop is CASSFRGPGGTQYF. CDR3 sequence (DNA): TGTGCCAGCAGTTTTAGGGGTCCGGGGGGTACGCAGTATTTT. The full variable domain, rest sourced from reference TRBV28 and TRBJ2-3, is DVKVTQSSRYLVKRTGEKVFLECVQDMDHENMFWYRQDPGLGLRLIYFSYDVKMKEKGDIPEGYSVSREKKERFSLILESASTNQTSMYLCASSFRGPGGTQYFGPGTRLTVL.

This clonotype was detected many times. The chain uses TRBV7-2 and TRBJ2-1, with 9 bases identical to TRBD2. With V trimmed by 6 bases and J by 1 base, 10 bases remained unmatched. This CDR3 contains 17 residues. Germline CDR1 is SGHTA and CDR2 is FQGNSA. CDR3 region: CASRSGWTSASYNEQFF. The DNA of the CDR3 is TGTGCCAGCAGGTCGGGGTGGACTAGCGCTTCCTACAATGAGCAGTTCTTC.

The CDR3 reads CASSLQGKNTGELFF. CDR3 DNA sequence: TGTGCCAGCAGCTTACAGGGGAAGAACACCGGGGAGCTGTTTTTT. The chain uses TRBV7-8 and TRBJ2-2; tentatively, D is TRBD1 (6 bases). V was pared by 2 bases and J by 1 base, with 8 bases between. CDR1 is SGHVS and CDR2 is FQNEAQ in the germline V gene. CDR3 length: 15 amino acids.